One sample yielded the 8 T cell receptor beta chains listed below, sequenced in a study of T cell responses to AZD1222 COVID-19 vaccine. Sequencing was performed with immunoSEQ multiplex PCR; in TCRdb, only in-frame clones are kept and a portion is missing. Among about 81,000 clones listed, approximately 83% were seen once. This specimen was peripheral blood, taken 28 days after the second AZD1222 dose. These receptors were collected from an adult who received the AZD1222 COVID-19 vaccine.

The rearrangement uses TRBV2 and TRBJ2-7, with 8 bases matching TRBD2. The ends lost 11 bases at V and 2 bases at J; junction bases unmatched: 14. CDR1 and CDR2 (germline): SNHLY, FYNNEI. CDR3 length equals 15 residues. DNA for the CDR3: TGTGCCTCTCAACCCTCCGGACTAGCAACCTACGAGCAGTACTTC. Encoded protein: CASQPSGLATYEQYF.

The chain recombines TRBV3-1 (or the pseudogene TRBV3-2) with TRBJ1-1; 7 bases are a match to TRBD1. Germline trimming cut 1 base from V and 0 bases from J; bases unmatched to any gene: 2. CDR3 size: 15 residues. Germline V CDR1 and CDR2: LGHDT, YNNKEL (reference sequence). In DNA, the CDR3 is TGTGCCAGCAGCCAAGGCGACAGGGTGAACACTGAAGCTTTCTTT. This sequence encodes CASSQGDRVNTEAFF.

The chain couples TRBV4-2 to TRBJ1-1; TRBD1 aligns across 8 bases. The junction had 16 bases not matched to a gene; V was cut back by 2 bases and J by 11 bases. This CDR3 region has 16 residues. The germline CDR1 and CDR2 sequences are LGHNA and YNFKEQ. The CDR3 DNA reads TGTGCCAGCAGCCAAAGACAGGGGATCGGGGGTAGGGGGGCTTTCTTT. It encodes CASSQRQGIGGRGAFF.

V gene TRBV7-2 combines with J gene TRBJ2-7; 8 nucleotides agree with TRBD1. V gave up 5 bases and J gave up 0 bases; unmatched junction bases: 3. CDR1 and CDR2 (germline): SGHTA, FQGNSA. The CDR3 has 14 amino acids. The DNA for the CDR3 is TGTGCCAGCAGCCAGCAGGGGGCCTCCTACGAGCAGTACTTC. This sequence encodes CASSQQGASYEQYF.

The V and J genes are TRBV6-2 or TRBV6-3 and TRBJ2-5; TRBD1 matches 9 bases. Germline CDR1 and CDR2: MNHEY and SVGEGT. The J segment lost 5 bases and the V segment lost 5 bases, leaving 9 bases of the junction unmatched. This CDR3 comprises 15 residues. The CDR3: CASSIGQGFAETQYF. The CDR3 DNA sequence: TGTGCCAGCAGTATAGGACAGGGGTTCGCGGAGACCCAGTACTTC.

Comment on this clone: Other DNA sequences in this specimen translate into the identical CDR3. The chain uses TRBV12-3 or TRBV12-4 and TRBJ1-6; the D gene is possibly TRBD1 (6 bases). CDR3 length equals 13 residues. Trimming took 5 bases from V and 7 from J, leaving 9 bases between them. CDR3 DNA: TGTGCCAGCAGTCCGACAGGAAATTCACCCCTCCACTTT. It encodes CASSPTGNSPLHF.

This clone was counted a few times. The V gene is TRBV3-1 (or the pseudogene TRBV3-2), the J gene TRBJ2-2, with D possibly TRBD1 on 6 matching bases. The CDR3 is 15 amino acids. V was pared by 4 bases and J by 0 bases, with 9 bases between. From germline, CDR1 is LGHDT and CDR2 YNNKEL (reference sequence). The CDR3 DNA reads TGTGCCAGCAGCCCGAGACAGGCGAACACCGGGGAGCTGTTTTTT. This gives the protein CASSPRQANTGELFF.

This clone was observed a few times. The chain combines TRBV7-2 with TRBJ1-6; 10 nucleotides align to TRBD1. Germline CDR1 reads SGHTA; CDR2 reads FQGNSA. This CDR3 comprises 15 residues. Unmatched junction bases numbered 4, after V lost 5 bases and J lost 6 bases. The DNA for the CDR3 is TGTGCCAGCAGCCAAAGACAGGGGGCTAATTCACCCCTCCACTTT. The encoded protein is CASSQRQGANSPLHF. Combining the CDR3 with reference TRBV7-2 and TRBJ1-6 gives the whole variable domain GAGVSQSPSNKVTEKGKDVELRCDPISGHTALYWYRQSLGQGLEFLIYFQGNSAPDKSGLPSDRFSAERTGGSVSTLTIQRTQQEDSAVYLCASSQRQGANSPLHFGNGTRLTVT.